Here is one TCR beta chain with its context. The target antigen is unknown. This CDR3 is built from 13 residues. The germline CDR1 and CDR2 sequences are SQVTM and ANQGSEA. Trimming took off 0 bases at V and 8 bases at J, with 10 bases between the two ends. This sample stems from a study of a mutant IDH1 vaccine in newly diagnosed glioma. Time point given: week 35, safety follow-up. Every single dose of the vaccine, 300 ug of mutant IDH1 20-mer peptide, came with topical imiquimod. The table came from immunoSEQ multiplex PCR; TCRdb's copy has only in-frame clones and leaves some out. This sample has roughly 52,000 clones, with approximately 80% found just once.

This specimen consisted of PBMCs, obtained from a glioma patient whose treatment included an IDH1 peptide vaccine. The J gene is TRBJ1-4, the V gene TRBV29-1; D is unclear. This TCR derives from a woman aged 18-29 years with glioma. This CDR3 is CSVEETRGEKLFF. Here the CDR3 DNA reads TGCAGCGTTGAAGAGACGAGAGGGGAAAAACTGTTTTTT.